The clone carrying this T cell receptor (beta chain) has just a few counts. Libraries were prepared by immunoSEQ multiplex PCR; TCRdb keeps only in-frame clonotypes and omits some of them. The sample has approximately 70,000 clones, more than 85% seen once. Germline V CDR1 and CDR2: SGHRS, YFSETQ. After removal of 4 bases from V and 1 base from J, the junction contained 10 bases not matched to a gene. The CDR3 runs to 16 residues. The data belong to a study of control samples from healthy donors and cancer patients. Input material: blood. This TCR was sampled from a woman between 45 and 60 years old in good health. The chain has TRBV5-1 and TRBJ2-5; 7 bases are shared with TRBD2. CDR3 loop: CASSPGGRGAQETQYF. The CDR3 DNA is TGCGCCAGCAGCCCGGGGGGTAGGGGCGCCCAAGAGACCCAGTACTTC.